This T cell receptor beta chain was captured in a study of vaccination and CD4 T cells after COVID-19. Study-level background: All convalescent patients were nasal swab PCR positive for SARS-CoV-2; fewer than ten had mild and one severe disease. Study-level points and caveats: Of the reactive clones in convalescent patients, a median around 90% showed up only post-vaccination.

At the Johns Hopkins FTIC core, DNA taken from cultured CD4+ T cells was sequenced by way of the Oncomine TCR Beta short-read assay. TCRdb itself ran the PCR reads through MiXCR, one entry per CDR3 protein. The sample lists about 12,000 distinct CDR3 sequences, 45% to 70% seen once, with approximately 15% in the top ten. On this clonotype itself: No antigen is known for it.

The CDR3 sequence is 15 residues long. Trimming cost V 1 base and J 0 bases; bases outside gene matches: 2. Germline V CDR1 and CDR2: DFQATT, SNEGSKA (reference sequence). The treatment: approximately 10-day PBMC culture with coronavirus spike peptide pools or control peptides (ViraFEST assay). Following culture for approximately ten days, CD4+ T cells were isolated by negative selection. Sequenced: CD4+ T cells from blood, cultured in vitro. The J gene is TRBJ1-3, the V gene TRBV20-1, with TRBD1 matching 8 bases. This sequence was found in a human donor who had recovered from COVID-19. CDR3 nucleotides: TGCAGTGCTAGAGGGGACAGGATCTCTGGAAACACCATATATTTT. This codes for CSARGDRISGNTIYF.